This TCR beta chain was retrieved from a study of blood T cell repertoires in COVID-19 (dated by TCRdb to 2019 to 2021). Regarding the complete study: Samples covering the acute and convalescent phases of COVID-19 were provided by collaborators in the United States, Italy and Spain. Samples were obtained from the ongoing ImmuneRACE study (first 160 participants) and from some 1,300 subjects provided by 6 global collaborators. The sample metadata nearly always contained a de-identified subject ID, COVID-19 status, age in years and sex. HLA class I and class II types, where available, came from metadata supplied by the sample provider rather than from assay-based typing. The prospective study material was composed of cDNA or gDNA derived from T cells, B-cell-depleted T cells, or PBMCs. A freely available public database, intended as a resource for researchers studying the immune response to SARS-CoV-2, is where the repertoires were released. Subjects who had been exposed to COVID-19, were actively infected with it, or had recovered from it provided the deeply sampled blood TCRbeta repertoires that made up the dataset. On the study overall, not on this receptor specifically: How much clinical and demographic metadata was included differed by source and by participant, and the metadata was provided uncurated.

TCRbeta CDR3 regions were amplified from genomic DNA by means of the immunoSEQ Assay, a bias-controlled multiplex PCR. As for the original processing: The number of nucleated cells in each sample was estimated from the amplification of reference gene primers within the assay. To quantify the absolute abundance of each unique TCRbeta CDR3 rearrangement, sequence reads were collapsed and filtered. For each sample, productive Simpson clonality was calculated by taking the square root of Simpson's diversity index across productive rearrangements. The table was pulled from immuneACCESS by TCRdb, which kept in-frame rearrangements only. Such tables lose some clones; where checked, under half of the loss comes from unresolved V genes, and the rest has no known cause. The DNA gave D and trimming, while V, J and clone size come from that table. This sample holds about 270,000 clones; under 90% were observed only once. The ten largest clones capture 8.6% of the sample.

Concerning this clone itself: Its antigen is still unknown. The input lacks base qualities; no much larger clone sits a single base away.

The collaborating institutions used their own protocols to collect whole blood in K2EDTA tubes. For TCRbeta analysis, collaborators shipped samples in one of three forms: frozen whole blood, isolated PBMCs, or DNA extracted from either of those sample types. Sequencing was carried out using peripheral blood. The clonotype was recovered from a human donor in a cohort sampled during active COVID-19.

This receptor carries the CDR3 CASSGTGELFF. DNA sequence: TGTGCCAGCAGCGGGACCGGGGAGCTGTTTTTT. The chain links TRBV27 with TRBJ2-2, with an unclear D gene assignment. The CDR3 numbers 11 residues from cysteine through phenylalanine. The sequence is cut down to CDR3 DNA, 33 bases in frame from base 1. According to the germline V gene (reference sequence), CDR1 reads MNHEY and CDR2 reads SMNVEV. V is reduced by 6 bases and J by 5 bases, leaving a spacing of 4 bases between them.